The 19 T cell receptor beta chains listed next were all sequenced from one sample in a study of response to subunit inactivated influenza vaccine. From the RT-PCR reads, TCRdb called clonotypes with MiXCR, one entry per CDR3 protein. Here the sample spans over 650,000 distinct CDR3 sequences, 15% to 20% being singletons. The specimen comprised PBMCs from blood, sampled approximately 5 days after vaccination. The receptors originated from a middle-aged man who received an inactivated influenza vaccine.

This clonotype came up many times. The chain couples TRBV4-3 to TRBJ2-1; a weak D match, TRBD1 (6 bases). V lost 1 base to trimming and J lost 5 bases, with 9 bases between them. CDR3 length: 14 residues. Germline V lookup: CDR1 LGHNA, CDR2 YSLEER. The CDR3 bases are TGCGCCAGCAGCCAAGGGACAGCAGACAATGAGCAGTTCTTC. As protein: CASSQGTADNEQFF.

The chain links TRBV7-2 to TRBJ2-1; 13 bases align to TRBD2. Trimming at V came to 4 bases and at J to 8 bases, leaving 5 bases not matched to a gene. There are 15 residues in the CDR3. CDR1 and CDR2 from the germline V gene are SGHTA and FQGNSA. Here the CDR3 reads CASSYGLAGVYEQFF. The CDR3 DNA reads TGTGCCAGCAGCTACGGACTAGCGGGAGTCTATGAGCAGTTCTTC. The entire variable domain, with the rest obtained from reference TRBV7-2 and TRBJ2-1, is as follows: GAGVSQSPSNKVTEKGKDVELRCDPISGHTALYWYRQSLGQGLEFLIYFQGNSAPDKSGLPSDRFSAERTGGSVSTLTIQRTQQEDSAVYLCASSYGLAGVYEQFFGPGTRLTVL.

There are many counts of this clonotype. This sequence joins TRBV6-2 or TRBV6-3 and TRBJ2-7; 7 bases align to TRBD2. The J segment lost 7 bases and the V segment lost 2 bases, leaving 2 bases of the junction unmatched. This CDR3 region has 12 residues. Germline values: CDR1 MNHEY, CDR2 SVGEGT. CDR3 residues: CASSYGAGEQYF. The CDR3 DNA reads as TGTGCCAGCAGTTACGGAGCGGGGGAGCAGTACTTC.

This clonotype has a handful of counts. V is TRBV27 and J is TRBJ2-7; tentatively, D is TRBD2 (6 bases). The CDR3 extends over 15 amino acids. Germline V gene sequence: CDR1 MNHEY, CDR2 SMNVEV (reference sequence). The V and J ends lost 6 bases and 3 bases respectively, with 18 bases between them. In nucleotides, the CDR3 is TGTGCCAGCAGGCCAGAATTTGGGAGGCTCTACGAGCAGTACTTC. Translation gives CASRPEFGRLYEQYF.

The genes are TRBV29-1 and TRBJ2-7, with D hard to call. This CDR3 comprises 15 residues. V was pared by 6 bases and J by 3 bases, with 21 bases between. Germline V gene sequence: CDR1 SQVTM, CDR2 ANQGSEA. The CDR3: CSVRNSGRADYEQYF. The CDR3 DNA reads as TGCAGCGTCCGTAACTCCGGACGGGCAGACTACGAGCAGTACTTC.

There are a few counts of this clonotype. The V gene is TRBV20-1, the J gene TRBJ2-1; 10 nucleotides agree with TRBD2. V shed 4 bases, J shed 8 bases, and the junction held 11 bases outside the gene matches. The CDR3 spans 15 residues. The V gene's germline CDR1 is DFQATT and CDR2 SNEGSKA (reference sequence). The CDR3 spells CSAKGASGRGDEQFF. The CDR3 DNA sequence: TGCAGTGCTAAAGGGGCTAGCGGGAGAGGGGATGAGCAGTTCTTC.

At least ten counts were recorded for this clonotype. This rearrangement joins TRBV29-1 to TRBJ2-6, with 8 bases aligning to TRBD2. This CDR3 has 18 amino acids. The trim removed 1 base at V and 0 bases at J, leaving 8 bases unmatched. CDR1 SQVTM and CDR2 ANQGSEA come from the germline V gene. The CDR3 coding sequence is TGCAGCGTTGAAGGTGGCGAGCGGGAGTACTCTGGGGCCAACGTCCTGACTTTC. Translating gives CSVEGGEREYSGANVLTF.

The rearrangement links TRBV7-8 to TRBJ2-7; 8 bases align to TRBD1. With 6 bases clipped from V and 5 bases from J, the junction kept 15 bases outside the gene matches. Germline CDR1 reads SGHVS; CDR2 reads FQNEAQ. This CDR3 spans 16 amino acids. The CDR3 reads CASSANRFRGLNEQYF. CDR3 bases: TGTGCCAGCAGTGCAAATCGCTTCAGGGGGCTAAACGAGCAGTACTTC.

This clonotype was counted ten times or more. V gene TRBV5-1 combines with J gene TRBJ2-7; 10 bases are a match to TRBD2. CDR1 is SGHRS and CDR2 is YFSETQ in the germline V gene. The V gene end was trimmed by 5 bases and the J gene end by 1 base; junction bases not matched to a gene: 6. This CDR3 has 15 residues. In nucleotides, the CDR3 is TGCGCCAGCAGTTACCTAGCGGGAGATTCCTACGAGCAGTACTTC. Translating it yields CASSYLAGDSYEQYF.

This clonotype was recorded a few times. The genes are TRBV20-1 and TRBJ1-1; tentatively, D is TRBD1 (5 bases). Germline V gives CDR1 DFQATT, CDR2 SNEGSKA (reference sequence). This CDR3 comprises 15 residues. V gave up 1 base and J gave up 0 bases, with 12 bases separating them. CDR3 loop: CSARAKEGLNTEAFF. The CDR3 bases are TGCAGTGCTAGAGCTAAGGAGGGGTTGAACACTGAAGCTTTCTTT.

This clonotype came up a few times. CDR3 amino acids: CASSQGGTTTNEKLFF. The CDR3 coding sequence is TGTGCCAGCAGCCAAGGGGGGACAACAACTAATGAAAAACTGTTTTTT. This chain uses TRBV4-2 with TRBJ1-4, with D possibly being TRBD1 (6 bases). The CDR3 contains 16 residues. Germline V gives CDR1 LGHNA, CDR2 YNFKEQ. Trimming left V 1 base short and J 0 bases short, with 9 bases between.

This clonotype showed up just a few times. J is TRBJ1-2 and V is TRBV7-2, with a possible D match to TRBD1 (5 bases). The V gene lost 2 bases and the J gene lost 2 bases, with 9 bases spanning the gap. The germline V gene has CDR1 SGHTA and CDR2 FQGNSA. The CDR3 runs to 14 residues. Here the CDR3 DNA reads TGTGCCAGCAGCTTACCCCAGGGAAACTATGGCTACACCTTC. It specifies CASSLPQGNYGYTF.

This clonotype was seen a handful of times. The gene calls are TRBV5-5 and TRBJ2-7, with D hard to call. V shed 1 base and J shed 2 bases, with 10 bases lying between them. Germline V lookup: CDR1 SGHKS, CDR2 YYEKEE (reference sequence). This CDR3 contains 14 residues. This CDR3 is CASSLNQIAYEQYF. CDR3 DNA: TGTGCCAGCAGCTTGAATCAGATTGCCTACGAGCAGTACTTC. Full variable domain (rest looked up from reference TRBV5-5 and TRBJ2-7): DAGVTQSPTHLIKTRGQQVTLRCSPISGHKSVSWYQQVLGQGPQFIFQYYEKEERGRGNFPDRFSARQFPNYSSELNVNALLLGDSALYLCASSLNQIAYEQYFGPGTRLTVT.

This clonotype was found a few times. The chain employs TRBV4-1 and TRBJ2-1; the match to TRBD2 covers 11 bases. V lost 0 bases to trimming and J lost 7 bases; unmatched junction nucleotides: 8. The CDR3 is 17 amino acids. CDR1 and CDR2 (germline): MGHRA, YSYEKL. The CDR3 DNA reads TGCGCCAGCAGCCAAGAGATACTAGCGGGAGCCTTTAATGAGCAGTTCTTC. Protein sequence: CASSQEILAGAFNEQFF.

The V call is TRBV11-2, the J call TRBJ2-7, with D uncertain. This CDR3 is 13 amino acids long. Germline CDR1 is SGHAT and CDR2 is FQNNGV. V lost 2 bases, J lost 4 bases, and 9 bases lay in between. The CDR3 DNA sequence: TGTGCCAGCAGCTTAAAGGTAGATTACGAGCAGTACTTC. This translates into CASSLKVDYEQYF.

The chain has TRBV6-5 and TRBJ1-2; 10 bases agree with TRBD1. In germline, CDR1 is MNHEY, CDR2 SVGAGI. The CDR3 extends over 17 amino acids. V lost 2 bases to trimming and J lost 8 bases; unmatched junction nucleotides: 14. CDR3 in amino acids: CASSYSPRDRGFFGYTF. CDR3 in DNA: TGTGCCAGCAGTTACAGCCCTCGGGACAGGGGTTTTTTCGGCTACACCTTC.

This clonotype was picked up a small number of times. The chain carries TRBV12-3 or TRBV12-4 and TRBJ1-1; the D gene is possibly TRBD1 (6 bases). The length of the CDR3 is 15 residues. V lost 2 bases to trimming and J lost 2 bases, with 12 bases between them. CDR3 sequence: CASSLRQGSNTEAFF. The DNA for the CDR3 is TGTGCCAGCAGTTTAAGGCAGGGGTCTAACACTGAAGCTTTCTTT.

The DNA for the CDR3 is TGCAGCGTTTTGACAGGGCACAACTATGGCTACACCTTC. Translated, it gives CSVLTGHNYGYTF. V usage is TRBV29-1 and J usage is TRBJ1-2, with TRBD1 matching 7 bases. Trimming took 5 bases from V and 2 from J; bases not matched to a gene: 5. CDR1 is SQVTM, CDR2 ANQGSEA, per germline. The CDR3 is 13 residues long.

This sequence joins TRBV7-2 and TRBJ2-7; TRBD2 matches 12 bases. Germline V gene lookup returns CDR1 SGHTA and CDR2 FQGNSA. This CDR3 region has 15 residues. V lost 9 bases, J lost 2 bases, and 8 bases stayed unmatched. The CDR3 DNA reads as TGTGCCAGGAGCCTGGGACTAGCGGGTGCCTACGAGCAGTACTTC. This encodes CARSLGLAGAYEQYF.